The entry below describes one T cell receptor beta chain. The antigen remains undetermined. A junction end diverges from the germline sequence, so it may reflect a read error. The sequenced template was cDNA made from the entire isolated RNA. TCRdb's copy holds only in-frame clones and misses some; the assay was immunoSEQ multiplex PCR. The data hold about 340,000 clones, with approximately 13% observed a single time. The data were taken from a study of beta chain features in type 1 diabetes. Purity exceeded 95% in all sorted populations. The length of the CDR3 is 12 residues. Germline V gene lookup returns CDR1 SGHNT and CDR2 YENEEA. Study outcomes and limitations: Among all four CD4+ subsets, Type 1 diabetes patients had TCRB CDR3s that were moderately but significantly shorter. In the patient group, naive, central memory and Treg TCRB repertoires seemed more alike than in the healthy donor group.

Material for sequencing was naive CD4+ T cells from blood. The receptor's source is a woman aged 18-29 years with type 1 diabetes. The chain employs TRBV11-3 and TRBJ2-5; D is perhaps TRBD1 (6 bases). CDR3 coding DNA: TGTGCCAGCAGCTTGTGGACAGAGGCCCAGTACTTC. Amino acid sequence: CASSLWTEAQYF.